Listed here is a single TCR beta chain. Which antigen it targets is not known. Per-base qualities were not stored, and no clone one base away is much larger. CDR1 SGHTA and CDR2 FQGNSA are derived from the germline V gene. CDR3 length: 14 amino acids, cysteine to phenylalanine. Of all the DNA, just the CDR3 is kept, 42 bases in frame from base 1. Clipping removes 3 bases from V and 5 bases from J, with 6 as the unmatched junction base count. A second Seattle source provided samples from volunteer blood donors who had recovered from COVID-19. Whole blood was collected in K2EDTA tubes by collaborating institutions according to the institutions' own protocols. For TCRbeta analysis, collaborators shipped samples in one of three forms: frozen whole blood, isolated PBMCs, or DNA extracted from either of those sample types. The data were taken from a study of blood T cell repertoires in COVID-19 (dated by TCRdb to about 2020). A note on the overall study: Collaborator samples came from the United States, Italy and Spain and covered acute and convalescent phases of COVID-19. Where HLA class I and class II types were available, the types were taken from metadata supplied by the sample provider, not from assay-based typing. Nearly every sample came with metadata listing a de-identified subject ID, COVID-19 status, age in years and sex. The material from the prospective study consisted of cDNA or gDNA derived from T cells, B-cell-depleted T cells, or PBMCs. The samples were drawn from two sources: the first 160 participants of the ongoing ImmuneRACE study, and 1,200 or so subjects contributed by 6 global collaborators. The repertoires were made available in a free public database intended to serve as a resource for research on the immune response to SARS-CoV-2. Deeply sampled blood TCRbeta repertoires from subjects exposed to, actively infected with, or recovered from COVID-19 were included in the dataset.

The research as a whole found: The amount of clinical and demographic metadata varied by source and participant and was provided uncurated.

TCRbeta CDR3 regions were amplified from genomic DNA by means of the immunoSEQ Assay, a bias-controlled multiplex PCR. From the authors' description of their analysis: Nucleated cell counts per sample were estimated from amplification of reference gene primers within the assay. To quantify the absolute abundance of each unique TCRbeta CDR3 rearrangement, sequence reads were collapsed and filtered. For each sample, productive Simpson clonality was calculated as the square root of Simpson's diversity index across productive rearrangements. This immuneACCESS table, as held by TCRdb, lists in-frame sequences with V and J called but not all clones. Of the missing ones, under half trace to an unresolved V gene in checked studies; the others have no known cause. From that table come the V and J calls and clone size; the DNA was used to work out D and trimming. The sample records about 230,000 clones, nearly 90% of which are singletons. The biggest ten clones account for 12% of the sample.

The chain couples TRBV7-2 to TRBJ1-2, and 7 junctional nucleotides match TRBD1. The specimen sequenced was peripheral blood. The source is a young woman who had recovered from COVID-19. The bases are TGTGCCAGCAGCTTCAGGGGGGCTCTGTATGGCTACACCTTC. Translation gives CASSFRGALYGYTF.